This entry lists 6 T cell receptor beta chains sequenced from one sample in a study of T cell repertoires in cytomegalovirus infection. TCRdb re-called the reads with MiXCR, one entry per CDR3 protein. The sample has 250,000 to 300,000 distinct CDR3 sequences; around 25% are singletons. Material for sequencing was PBMCs. Receptor source: a human donor in good health (CMV status not recorded). Some clones in this sample may be carry-over from other donors' samples.

This chain links TRBV7-3 with TRBJ2-3; D is uncertain. Germline loops: CDR1 SGHTA, CDR2 FQGTGA. The V end was cut by 3 bases, the J end by 2 bases, with 15 bases between. The CDR3 spans 16 residues. CDR3: CASSLGHGSVTDTQYF. CDR3 nucleotide sequence: TGTGCCAGCAGCTTGGGTCACGGGTCTGTCACAGATACGCAGTATTTT.

This clonotype was counted ten times or more. The chain links TRBV7-8 to TRBJ1-2, with 7 bases fitting TRBD1. CDR1 is SGHVS, CDR2 FQNEAQ, per germline. The CDR3 loop spans 14 amino acids. V lost 5 bases, J lost 3 bases, and 6 bases stayed unmatched. CDR3 region: CASSLGQADYGYTF. CDR3 nucleotide sequence: TGTGCCAGCAGCCTCGGACAGGCGGACTATGGCTACACCTTC.

This clonotype was observed a handful of times. The V call is TRBV28, the J call TRBJ1-1; D possibly corresponds to TRBD1 (5 bases). The CDR3 sequence is 15 residues long. V was trimmed by 6 bases and J by 1 base, leaving 15 bases between them. CDR1 and CDR2 (germline): MDHEN, SYDVKM. CDR3 DNA: TGTGCCAGCAGCTTCGGGGGGACGGGGAACACTGAAGCTTTCTTT. It translates to CASSFGGTGNTEAFF. The full variable domain, with the rest looked up from reference TRBV28 and TRBJ1-1, is DVKVTQSSRYLVKRTGEKVFLECVQDMDHENMFWYRQDPGLGLRLIYFSYDVKMKEKGDIPEGYSVSREKKERFSLILESASTNQTSMYLCASSFGGTGNTEAFFGQGTRLTVV.

The rearrangement uses TRBV18 and TRBJ1-5, with 9 bases fitting TRBD1. Germline trimming cut 3 bases from V and 5 bases from J; bases unmatched to any gene: 5. The CDR3 spans 15 residues. Germline V lookup: CDR1 KGHSH, CDR2 LQKENI. The CDR3 here is CASSPGQGFYQPQHF. The CDR3 coding sequence is TGTGCCAGCTCACCTGGACAGGGGTTCTATCAGCCCCAGCATTTT.

This clonotype was counted between two and nine times. The chain recombines TRBV5-1 with TRBJ2-5; 7 bases fit TRBD2. V lost 4 bases, J lost 2 bases, and 5 bases stayed unmatched. The CDR3 sequence is 14 residues long. From germline, CDR1 is SGHRS and CDR2 YFSETQ. The CDR3 sequence: CASSPGLYQETQYF. As DNA, the CDR3 is TGCGCCAGCAGCCCGGGACTATATCAAGAGACCCAGTACTTC. The complete variable domain, with remaining parts taken from reference TRBV5-1 and TRBJ2-5, reads KAGVTQTPRYLIKTRGQQVTLSCSPISGHRSVSWYQQTPGQGLQFLFEYFSETQRNKGNFPGRFSGRQFSNSRSEMNVSTLELGDSALYLCASSPGLYQETQYFGPGTRLLVL.

This chain links TRBV15 with TRBJ2-1; TRBD2 matches 12 bases. Germline loops: CDR1 LNHNV, CDR2 YYDKDF (reference sequence). The CDR3 has 16 residues. With 1 base clipped from V and 2 bases from J, the junction kept 0 bases outside the gene matches. CDR3 region: CATSRGLAGAYNEQFF. CDR3 nucleotides: TGTGCCACCAGCAGAGGACTAGCGGGGGCCTACAATGAGCAGTTCTTC. The full variable domain, with the rest looked up from reference TRBV15 and TRBJ2-1, is DAMVIQNPRYQVTQFGKPVTLSCSQTLNHNVMYWYQQKSSQAPKLLFHYYDKDFNNEADTPDNFQSRRPNTSFCFLDIRSPGLGDTAMYLCATSRGLAGAYNEQFFGPGTRLTVL.